These 18 T cell receptor beta chains originate from one sample sequenced in a study of tumor and adjacent non-tumor tissue in lung cancer. RNA was extracted from bulk tissue without any cell sorting. Distant lung tissue was collected more than 3 cm away from the tumor edge. TCRbeta libraries were built with three rounds of nested PCR, modified from ARM-PCR. TCRdb used MiXCR to reprocess the multiplex PCR reads, holding one entry per CDR3 protein. The table has tens of thousands of distinct CDR3 sequences, 74% seen once. The sequencing input was distant non-tumor lung tissue. These TCRs come from a woman in her fifties or sixties with non-small cell lung cancer.

This chain joins TRBV5-5 and TRBJ1-1; D perhaps matches TRBD1 (6 bases). The CDR3 extends over 13 amino acids. Germline lookup yields CDR1 SGHKS and CDR2 YYEKEE (reference sequence). The CDR3 sequence is CSCSRTENTEAFF. The CDR3 DNA reads as TGTTCCTGCAGCCGGACAGAAAACACTGAAGCTTTCTTT.

Notes on this clonotype: A read error is possible here, since a much larger clone lies one base away. The V call is TRBV7-9, the J call TRBJ2-7; D gene unclear. The V gene's germline CDR1 is SEHNR and CDR2 FQNEAQ (reference sequence). The CDR3 consists of 15 residues. The V and J ends lost 0 bases and 0 bases respectively, with 9 bases between them. The CDR3 DNA follows: TGTGCCAGCAGCTTAGCAAGGGTCTTCTCCTACGAGCAGTACTTC. This encodes CASSLARVFSYEQYF.

The chain joins TRBV11-2 to TRBJ2-5; perhaps TRBD1 as D (6 bases). The V gene's germline CDR1 is SGHAT and CDR2 FQNNGV. The CDR3 has 17 amino acids. The germline V and J ends were trimmed by 6 bases and 5 bases, with 25 bases remaining between them. In DNA form, the CDR3 reads TGTGCCAGCAGTTTATCCAGGGGAATCGGTTATACGGAGACCCAGTACTTC. This sequence encodes CASSLSRGIGYTETQYF.

This chain links TRBV11-2 with TRBJ2-5; 7 bases line up with TRBD2. Germline V gene lookup returns CDR1 SGHAT and CDR2 FQNNGV. The CDR3 consists of 15 residues. The trim removed 7 bases at V and 3 bases at J, leaving 11 bases unmatched. CDR3 residues: CASTRGVPKEETQYF. As DNA, the CDR3 is TGTGCCAGCACCCGGGGGGTCCCAAAGGAAGAGACCCAGTACTTC.

Regarding this clonotype: This CDR3 is missing its conserved last phenylalanine or tryptophan, likely due to a read error. The V and J genes are TRBV6-6 and TRBJ2-7, with 9 bases matching TRBD1. The CDR3 is made up of 13 amino acids. Looked up from germline, CDR1 is MNHNY and CDR2 is SVGAGI (reference sequence). The CDR3 region is CTSSLGQGILQYL. In DNA form, the CDR3 reads TGTACCAGCAGCCTGGGACAGGGAATACTGCAGTACCTC.

The CDR3, as DNA: TGCGCCAGCAGCCAAGCTAGCAGGGACAATGAGCAGTTCTTC. Residues: CASSQASRDNEQFF. This chain uses TRBV4-3 with TRBJ2-1; D might be TRBD1 or TRBD2, each matching 5 bases. With 1 base removed from V and 5 bases from J, the gap between germline ends came to 9 bases. Germline CDR1 LGHNA, CDR2 YSLEER. CDR3 size: 14 residues.

At least ten counts were recorded for this clonotype. The rearrangement links TRBV7-9 to TRBJ2-5, with 10 positions matching TRBD2. Germline lookup yields CDR1 SEHNR and CDR2 FQNEAQ (reference sequence). The V segment lost 5 bases and the J segment 4 bases; nucleotides outside the gene matches: 10. The CDR3 loop spans 16 amino acids. The CDR3: CASSQQSGGAGETQYF. DNA of the CDR3: TGTGCCAGCAGCCAGCAGAGCGGGGGGGCAGGAGAGACCCAGTACTTC.

This clonotype was recorded at least ten times. The J gene is TRBJ2-2, the V gene TRBV5-6, with TRBD2 matching 12 bases. V lost 4 bases to trimming and J lost 0 bases; unmatched junction nucleotides: 7. Looked up from germline, CDR1 is SGHDT and CDR2 is YYEEEE. The CDR3 loop spans 18 amino acids. CDR3 in DNA: TGTGCCAGCAGCCGAAGGACTAGCGGGATCCCGAACACCGGGGAGCTGTTTTTT. The encoded protein is CASSRRTSGIPNTGELFF.

As for this clonotype: A clone one base away is much larger, so this may be a read error. This likely comes from a read error, as the CDR3 has no conserved phenylalanine or tryptophan at its end. The chain employs TRBV5-4 and TRBJ1-1; 12 positions agree with TRBD1. This CDR3 is 16 amino acids long. The V segment lost 7 bases and the J segment 7 bases; nucleotides outside the gene matches: 14. From germline, CDR1 is SGHNT and CDR2 YYREEE (reference sequence). DNA for the CDR3: TGTGCCAGCGAAGAGGGGACAGGGGGCGCGGAGCTTGAAGCTTTCATT. This sequence encodes CASEEGTGGAELEAFI.

Concerning this clonotype: Possible read error: a much larger clone is one base away. The genes are TRBV20-1 and TRBJ1-1; D gene unclear. CDR1 is DFQATT and CDR2 is SNEGSKA in the germline V gene (reference sequence). Deletions cut 8 bases from V and 13 bases from J, with 11 bases between. The CDR3 sequence is 8 residues long. The chain's CDR3 is CSTDVVFF. The DNA of the CDR3 is TGCAGTACGGACGTAGTTTTCTTT.

This clonotype was observed a few times. Just one base apart from a much larger clone, this may be a read error. The CDR3 bases are TGTACCAGCAGCTTTAGCGGACTGGAGGATACGCAGTATTTT. The encoded protein is CTSSFSGLEDTQYF. V usage is TRBV7-8 and J usage is TRBJ2-3; maybe TRBD2 (6 bases). The germline V gene has CDR1 SGHVS and CDR2 FQNEAQ. This CDR3 region has 14 residues.

The rearrangement links TRBV11-2 to TRBJ1-2; the D gene is possibly TRBD1 (6 bases). The CDR3 consists of 14 residues. CDR1 SGHAT and CDR2 FQNNGV come from the germline V gene. V lost 7 bases, J lost 6 bases, and 18 bases lay in between. CDR3 DNA sequence: TGTGCCAGCACCGACCTATGGGGGCCTCATGGCTACACCTTC. Its translation is CASTDLWGPHGYTF.

This clonotype was found many times. V gene TRBV10-3 combines with J gene TRBJ2-1, with a weak D call TRBD2 (7 bases). The germline CDR1 and CDR2 sequences are ENHRY and SYGVKD. The CDR3 is made up of 13 amino acids. Trimming shortened V by 3 bases and J by 8 bases, and 11 bases separated the two germline ends. The DNA of the CDR3 is TGTGCCATCAGTGATCGGGGGGCCTATGAGCAGTTCTTC. As protein: CAISDRGAYEQFF.

Remarks on this clonotype: At one end the junction does not follow the germline gene, possibly because of a read error. This chain uses TRBV7-9 with TRBJ1-2; 7 bases align to TRBD1. The CDR3 contains 13 residues. The germline V gene has CDR1 SEHNR and CDR2 FQNEAQ (reference sequence). CDR3 residues: CTSSSGQQRGYTF. For the CDR3, the DNA is TGTACCAGCAGTTCGGGACAGCAGCGTGGTTACACCTTC.

Remarks on this clonotype: One end of the junction varies from germline; a read error may be responsible. The rearrangement uses TRBV4-3 and TRBJ2-1; D may be TRBD2 (6 bases). This CDR3 is 15 amino acids long. Germline V gene lookup returns CDR1 LGHNA and CDR2 YSLEER. The CDR3 DNA reads as TGCGCCAGTAGCCCCGCGCGGGGCCAGAGGGGTGAGCAGTTTTTC. Its protein product is CASSPARGQRGEQFF.

About this clonotype: An end of the junction differs from the germline gene, which may be a read error. The chain couples TRBV5-5 to TRBJ2-7, with TRBD2 identical over 12 bases. CDR3 length equals 17 residues. Per germline, CDR1 SGHKS and CDR2 YYEKEE (reference sequence). The CDR3 reads CASSIGLAGLPSYEQYF. The CDR3 region has the DNA TGTGCCAGCAGCATCGGACTAGCGGGACTCCCATCCTACGAACAGTACTTC.

Note on this clonotype: Germline and junction disagree at one end, which may indicate a read error. V gene TRBV6-7 combines with J gene TRBJ1-1; 10 nucleotides line up with TRBD1. TRBV6-7 is given ORF status, its function remaining uncertain. This CDR3 has 17 amino acids. The CDR3 DNA reads as TGTGCCAGGACCCGAGGACAGGGGGTGAACAGCGACATTGAAGCTTCCTTT. Protein sequence: CARTRGQGVNSDIEASF.

As regards this clonotype: The junction and the germline gene differ at one end; a read error may be behind it. This rearrangement joins TRBV4-1 to TRBJ2-3; D call uncertain. Germline V CDR1 and CDR2: MGHRA, YSYEKL. The CDR3 is 14 residues long. The CDR3 region has the DNA TGCGCCAGCAGCCAAGATCATAGCACAGTTACGCAGTATTTC. Residues: CASSQDHSTVTQYF.